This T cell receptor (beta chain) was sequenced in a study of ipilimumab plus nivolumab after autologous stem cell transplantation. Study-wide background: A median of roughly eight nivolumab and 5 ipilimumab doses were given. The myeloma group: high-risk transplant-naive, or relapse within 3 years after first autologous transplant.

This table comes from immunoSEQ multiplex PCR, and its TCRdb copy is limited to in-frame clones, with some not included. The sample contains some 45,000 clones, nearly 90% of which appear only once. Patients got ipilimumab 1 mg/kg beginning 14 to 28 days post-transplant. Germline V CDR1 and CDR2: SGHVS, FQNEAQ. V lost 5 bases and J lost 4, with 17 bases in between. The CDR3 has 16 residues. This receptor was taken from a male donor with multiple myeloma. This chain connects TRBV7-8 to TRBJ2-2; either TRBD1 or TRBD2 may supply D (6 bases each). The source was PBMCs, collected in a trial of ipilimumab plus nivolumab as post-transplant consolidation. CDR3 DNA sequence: TGTGCCAGCAGCACCGATGGGGGGCAGGTCACCGGGGAGCTGTTTTTT. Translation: CASSTDGGQVTGELFF.